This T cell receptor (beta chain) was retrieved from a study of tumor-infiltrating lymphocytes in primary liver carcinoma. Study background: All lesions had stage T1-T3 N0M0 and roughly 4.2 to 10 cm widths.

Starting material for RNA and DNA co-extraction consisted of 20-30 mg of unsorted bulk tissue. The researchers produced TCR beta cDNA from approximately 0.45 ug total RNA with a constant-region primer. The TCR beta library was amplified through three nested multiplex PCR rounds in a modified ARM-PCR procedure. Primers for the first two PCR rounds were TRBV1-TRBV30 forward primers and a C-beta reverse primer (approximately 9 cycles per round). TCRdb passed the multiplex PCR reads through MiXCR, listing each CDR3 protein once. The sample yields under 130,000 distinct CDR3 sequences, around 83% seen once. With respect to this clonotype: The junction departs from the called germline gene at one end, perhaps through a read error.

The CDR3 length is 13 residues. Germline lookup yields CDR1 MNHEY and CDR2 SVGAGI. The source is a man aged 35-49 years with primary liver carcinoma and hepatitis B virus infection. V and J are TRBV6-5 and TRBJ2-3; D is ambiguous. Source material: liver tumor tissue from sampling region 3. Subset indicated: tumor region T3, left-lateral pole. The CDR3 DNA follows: TGTGTCAGCAGTGTCCAGAGAACAGATACGCAGTATTTT. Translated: CVSSVQRTDTQYF.